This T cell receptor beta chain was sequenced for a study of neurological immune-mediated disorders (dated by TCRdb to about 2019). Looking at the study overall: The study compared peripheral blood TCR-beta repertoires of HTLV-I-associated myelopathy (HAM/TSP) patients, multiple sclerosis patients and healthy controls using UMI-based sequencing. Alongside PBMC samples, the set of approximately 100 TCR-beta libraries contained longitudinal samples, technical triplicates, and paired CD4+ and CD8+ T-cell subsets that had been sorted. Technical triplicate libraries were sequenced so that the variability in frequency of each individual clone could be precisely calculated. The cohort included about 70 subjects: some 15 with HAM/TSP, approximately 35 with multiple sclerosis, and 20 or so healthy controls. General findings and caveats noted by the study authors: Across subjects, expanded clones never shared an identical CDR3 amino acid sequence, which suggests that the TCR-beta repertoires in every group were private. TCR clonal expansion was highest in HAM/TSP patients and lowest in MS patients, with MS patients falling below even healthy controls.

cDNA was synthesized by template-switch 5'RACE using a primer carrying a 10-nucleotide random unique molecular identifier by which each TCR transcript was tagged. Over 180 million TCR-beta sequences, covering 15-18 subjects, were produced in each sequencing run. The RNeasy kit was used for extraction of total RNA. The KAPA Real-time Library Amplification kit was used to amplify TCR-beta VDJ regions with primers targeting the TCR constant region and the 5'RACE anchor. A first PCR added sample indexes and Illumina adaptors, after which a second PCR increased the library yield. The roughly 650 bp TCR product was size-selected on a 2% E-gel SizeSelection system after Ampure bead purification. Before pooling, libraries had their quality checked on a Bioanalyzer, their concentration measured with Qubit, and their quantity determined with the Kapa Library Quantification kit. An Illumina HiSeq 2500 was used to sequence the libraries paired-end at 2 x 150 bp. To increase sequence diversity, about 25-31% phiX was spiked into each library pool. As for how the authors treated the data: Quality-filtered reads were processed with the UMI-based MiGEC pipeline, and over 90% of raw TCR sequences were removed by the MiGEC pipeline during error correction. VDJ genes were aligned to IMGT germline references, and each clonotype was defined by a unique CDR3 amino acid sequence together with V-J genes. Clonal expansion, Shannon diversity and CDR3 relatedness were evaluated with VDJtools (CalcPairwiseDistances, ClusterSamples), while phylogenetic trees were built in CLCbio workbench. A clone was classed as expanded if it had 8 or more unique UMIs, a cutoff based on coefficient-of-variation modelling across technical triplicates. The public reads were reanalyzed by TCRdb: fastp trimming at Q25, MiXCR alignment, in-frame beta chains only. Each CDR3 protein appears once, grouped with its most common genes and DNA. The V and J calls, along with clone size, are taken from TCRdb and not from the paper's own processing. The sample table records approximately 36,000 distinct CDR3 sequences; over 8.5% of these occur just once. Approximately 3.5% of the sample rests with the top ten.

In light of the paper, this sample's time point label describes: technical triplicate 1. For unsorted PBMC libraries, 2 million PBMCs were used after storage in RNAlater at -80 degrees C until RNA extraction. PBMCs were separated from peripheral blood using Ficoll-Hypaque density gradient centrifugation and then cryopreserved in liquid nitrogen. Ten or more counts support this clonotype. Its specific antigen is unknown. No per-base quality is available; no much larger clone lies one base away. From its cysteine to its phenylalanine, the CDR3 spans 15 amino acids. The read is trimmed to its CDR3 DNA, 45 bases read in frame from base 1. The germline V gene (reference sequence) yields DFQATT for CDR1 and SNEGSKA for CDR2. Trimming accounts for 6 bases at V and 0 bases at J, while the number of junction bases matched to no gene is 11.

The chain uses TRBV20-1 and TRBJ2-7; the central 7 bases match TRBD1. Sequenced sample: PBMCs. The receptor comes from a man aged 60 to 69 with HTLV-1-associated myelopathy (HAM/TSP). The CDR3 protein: CSAQSGQAVSYEQYF. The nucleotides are TGCAGTGCCCAATCTGGACAGGCGGTCTCCTACGAGCAGTACTTC.